A single sample is the source of the 22 T cell receptor beta chains below, sequenced in a study of blood T cell repertoires in COVID-19 (dated by TCRdb to 2018 to 2020). Library preparation was by the immunoSEQ multiplex PCR assay. The table was pulled from immuneACCESS by TCRdb, which kept in-frame rearrangements only. Such tables lose some clones; where checked, under half of the loss comes from unresolved V genes, and the rest has no known cause. For this sample there are about 47,000 clones; 81% appear just once. Under 30% of the sample rests with the top ten. Material: peripheral blood. These receptors all come from an elderly woman with COVID-19, enrolled during active disease.

This clone showed up just a few times. This sequence joins TRBV25-1 and TRBJ1-5; 8 nucleotides align to TRBD1. This CDR3 is 14 amino acids long. J lost 7 bases, V lost 8 bases, and 10 bases had no gene match. Germline loops: CDR1 MGHDK, CDR2 SYGVNS. The CDR3 region has the DNA TGTGCCAGCGGGCCTGGACAGGGCAGGCAGCCCCAGCATTTT. This codes for CASGPGQGRQPQHF.

V usage is TRBV18 and J usage is TRBJ2-7; weak D call: TRBD2 (5 bases). Looked up from germline, CDR1 is KGHSH and CDR2 is LQKENI. Trimming removed 3 bases at V and 0 bases at J, with 15 bases between. The CDR3 sequence is 16 residues long. The CDR3 is CASSPYSESASYEQYF. CDR3 in DNA: TGTGCCAGCTCACCCTATAGCGAATCCGCCTCCTACGAGCAGTACTTC.

This clone was seen more than once but under ten times. Written as DNA, the CDR3 is TGTGCCAGCAGCGTTGGCGGGAAGAATGAGCAGTTCTTC. Residues: CASSVGGKNEQFF. This sequence joins TRBV9 and TRBJ2-1; TRBD2 is a possible D gene (6 bases). This CDR3 is 13 amino acids long. Trimming left V 2 bases short and J 7 bases short, with 10 bases between. The germline V gene encodes CDR1 SGDLS and CDR2 YYNGEE.

V usage is TRBV12-3 or TRBV12-4 and J usage is TRBJ2-2; no clear D gene. Trimming shortened V by 5 bases and J by 2 bases, and 6 bases separated the two germline ends. This CDR3 spans 13 amino acids. CDR3 protein: CASSPSNTGELFF. The DNA of the CDR3 is TGTGCCAGCAGTCCGTCCAACACCGGGGAGCTGTTTTTT.

The chain joins TRBV28 to TRBJ1-2, with 10 bases aligning to TRBD1. Germline V gene lookup returns CDR1 MDHEN and CDR2 SYDVKM. There are 14 residues in the CDR3. V was pared by 5 bases and J by 2 bases, with 2 bases of the junction left unmatched. This CDR3 reads CASSRTGGNYGYTF. The CDR3 DNA reads as TGTGCCAGCAGTCGGACAGGGGGGAACTATGGCTACACCTTC.

CDR3 region: CAASKAGVETDTQYF. DNA for the CDR3: TGTGCTGCATCAAAAGCGGGAGTGGAGACAGATACGCAGTATTTT. J is TRBJ2-3 and V is TRBV10-3, with 8 bases aligning to TRBD2. The CDR3 covers 15 residues. The germline V gene encodes CDR1 ENHRY and CDR2 SYGVKD.

This chain links TRBV6-5 with TRBJ1-3; 7 positions agree with TRBD1. The V segment lost 5 bases and the J segment 4 bases; nucleotides outside the gene matches: 5. CDR1 is MNHEY, CDR2 SVGAGI, per germline. This CDR3 region has 14 residues. The CDR3 nucleotides are TGTGCCAGCAGTAGCCGGGACAGAGGAAACACCATATATTTT. It specifies CASSSRDRGNTIYF.

The chain combines TRBV5-1 with TRBJ2-1; 8 nucleotides agree with TRBD2. The length of the CDR3 is 15 residues. Germline lookup yields CDR1 SGHRS and CDR2 YFSETQ. The V segment lost 0 bases and the J segment 8 bases; nucleotides outside the gene matches: 7. CDR3 nucleotide sequence: TGCGCCAGCAGCTTGGTGGTAGCGGGACCCCATGAGCAGTTCTTC. Translation: CASSLVVAGPHEQFF.

The chain has TRBV2 and TRBJ1-6; D may be TRBD1 (5 bases). Deletions cut 6 bases from V and 5 bases from J, with 11 bases between. The CDR3 spans 14 residues. Per germline, CDR1 SNHLY and CDR2 FYNNEI. In DNA, the CDR3 is TGTGCCAGCAGATACAGGCGTAATAATTCACCCCTCCACTTT. It encodes CASRYRRNNSPLHF. The full variable domain, in which reference TRBV2 and TRBJ1-6 provide the parts outside the CDR3, is EPEVTQTPSHQVTQMGQEVILRCVPISNHLYFYWYRQILGQKVEFLVSFYNNEISEKSEIFDDQFSVERPDGSNFTLKIRSTKLEDSAMYFCASRYRRNNSPLHFGNGTRLTVT.

The chain joins TRBV19 to TRBJ2-2; weak D call: TRBD1 (5 bases). This CDR3 comprises 17 residues. In germline, CDR1 is LNHDA, CDR2 SQIVND (reference sequence). The ends were cut back, 3 bases at V and 5 bases at J, with 19 bases in the middle. CDR3: CASSIPPRQGKTGELFF. The CDR3 DNA is TGTGCCAGTAGTATCCCGCCTCGTCAGGGCAAAACCGGGGAGCTGTTTTTT.

The chain links TRBV5-6 to TRBJ1-1; 12 bases fit TRBD1. This CDR3 contains 18 residues. Per the germline V gene, CDR1 is SGHDT and CDR2 is YYEEEE. V lost 0 bases and J lost 2; bases outside the gene matches: 8. The CDR3 here is CASSLAAGQGALNTEAFF. CDR3 in DNA: TGTGCCAGCAGCTTGGCTGCGGGACAGGGGGCATTAAACACTGAAGCTTTCTTT.

This sequence joins TRBV6-5 and TRBJ1-6; 7 bases are shared with TRBD1. CDR1 is MNHEY and CDR2 is SVGAGI in the germline V gene. The CDR3 is 15 amino acids. V lost 5 bases to trimming and J lost 6 bases; unmatched junction nucleotides: 7. The CDR3 sequence is CASSKNRDSNSPLHF. DNA for the CDR3: TGTGCCAGCAGTAAGAACCGGGACAGTAATTCACCCCTCCACTTT.

This chain uses TRBV5-1 with TRBJ2-7; 9 bases agree with TRBD2. With 4 bases clipped from V and 4 bases from J, the junction kept 9 bases outside the gene matches. This CDR3 has 15 amino acids. In germline, CDR1 is SGHRS, CDR2 YFSETQ. CDR3 region: CASSARGLALYEQYF. The CDR3 bases are TGCGCCAGCAGCGCTCGAGGACTAGCGCTATACGAGCAGTACTTC.

The chain carries TRBV6-1 and TRBJ2-6; D might be TRBD1 (5 bases). V lost 3 bases and J lost 2, with 8 bases in between. Germline V lookup: CDR1 MNHNS, CDR2 SASEGT. This CDR3 has 15 amino acids. The CDR3 spells CASSDRETGANVLTF. For the CDR3, the DNA is TGTGCCAGCAGTGACAGGGAAACTGGGGCCAACGTCCTGACTTTC.

V usage is TRBV28 and J usage is TRBJ1-5; 7 nucleotides line up with TRBD1. Germline values: CDR1 MDHEN, CDR2 SYDVKM. Trimming removed 3 bases from V and 1 base from J; junction bases left unmatched: 3. The CDR3 length is 15 residues. CDR3 in amino acids: CASSFRGFSNQPQHF. The CDR3 coding sequence is TGTGCCAGCAGTTTCAGGGGGTTCAGCAATCAGCCCCAGCATTTT.

CDR3 sequence reads: CASRESGGRNTIYF. For the CDR3, the DNA is TGCGCCAGCAGGGAAAGCGGCGGCCGAAACACCATATATTTT. The chain is built from TRBV5-1 and TRBJ1-3; D unresolved. The CDR3 runs to 14 residues. The V end was cut by 5 bases, the J end by 5 bases, with 14 bases between. Germline V gives CDR1 SGHRS, CDR2 YFSETQ.

This clone was found once. The V gene is TRBV9, the J gene TRBJ2-5; TRBD2 agrees at 12 bases. The length of the CDR3 is 16 residues. Per germline, CDR1 SGDLS and CDR2 YYNGEE. Trimming removed 0 bases from V and 5 bases from J; junction bases left unmatched: 5. CDR3 protein: CASSVGTSGIGETQYF. Here the CDR3 DNA reads TGTGCCAGCAGCGTAGGGACTAGCGGGATTGGGGAGACCCAGTACTTC.

The chain links TRBV3-1 (or the pseudogene TRBV3-2) to TRBJ1-2; D is perhaps TRBD1 (6 bases). The CDR3 length is 12 residues. Trimming removed 3 bases from V and 13 bases from J, with 15 bases in between. Germline V gene lookup returns CDR1 LGHDT and CDR2 YNNKEL (reference sequence). In nucleotides, the CDR3 is TGTGCCAGCAGCCAGATGAGGACAGAGTTCACCTTC. Protein product: CASSQMRTEFTF.

V gene TRBV24-1 combines with J gene TRBJ2-7; 14 positions match TRBD2. The CDR3 totals 17 residues. CDR1 and CDR2 (germline): KGHDR, SFDVKD. V gave up 4 bases and J gave up 7 bases; unmatched junction bases: 11. The CDR3 coding sequence is TGTGCCACCAGTGAGTTGTGGGGGACTAGCGGGAGTTTTGAGCAGTACTTC. This gives the protein CATSELWGTSGSFEQYF.

This clone was detected only a few times. The rearrangement links TRBV19 to TRBJ1-2; no clear D gene. Trimming took off 10 bases at V and 8 bases at J, with 20 bases between the two ends. The CDR3 contains 13 residues. Germline assignment: CDR1 LNHDA and CDR2 SQIVND (reference sequence). In DNA form, the CDR3 reads TGTGCCACCCGCACAGTACCTGGGTGGGGCTACACCTTC. It is translated as CATRTVPGWGYTF.

This chain links TRBV7-3 with TRBJ2-6, with D perhaps matching TRBD2 (7 bases). The CDR3 has 19 residues. Trimming took 5 bases from V and 0 from J, leaving 20 bases between them. Germline values: CDR1 SGHTA, CDR2 FQGTGA. The CDR3 DNA sequence: TGTGCCAGCAGCGAGCGGGACATAGAAGTCCTCTCTGGGGCCAACGTCCTGACTTTC. Its protein is CASSERDIEVLSGANVLTF.

The chain combines TRBV27 with TRBJ2-2; TRBD2 might be the D (6 bases). The germline CDR1 and CDR2 sequences are MNHEY and SMNVEV (reference sequence). Trimming cost V 3 bases and J 0 bases, with 11 bases left between them. The CDR3 length is 16 residues. CDR3 coding DNA: TGTGCCAGCAGTTTCCGTCAGCGGGCGAACACCGGGGAGCTGTTTTTT. Translating gives CASSFRQRANTGELFF.